This T cell receptor beta chain is from a study of blood T cell repertoires in COVID-19. Study information: The origin of the acute and convalescent COVID-19 samples was the United States, Italy and Spain. Nucleic acid was either cDNA or gDNA, and it came from T cells, B-cell-depleted T cells, or PBMCs.

The CDR3 covers 14 residues. Germline V gives CDR1 SNHLY, CDR2 FYNNEI. V was clipped by 6 bases and J by 7 bases, with 18 bases between them. Per the original methods: Estimated nucleated cell counts came from reference gene primer amplification. Sequencing was performed with immunoSEQ multiplex PCR; in TCRdb, only in-frame clones are kept and a portion is missing. That table gives V, J and clone size, and the DNA gave D and trimming. The data hold under 300,000 clones, with approximately 90% observed a single time. This receptor was taken from a man in his late teens or twenties with active or convalescent COVID-19. This chain connects TRBV2 to TRBJ1-2; tentative D call: TRBD1 (6 bases). Sequenced: peripheral blood. The CDR3 loop reads CASRGPSQGTGYTF. CDR3 DNA: TGTGCCAGCAGAGGCCCCTCACAGGGAACTGGCTACACCTTC.